These 32 T cell receptor beta chains share one sample of origin, sequenced in a study of T-cell memory formation after mild COVID-19. Each CDR3 protein is one row after TCRdb ran MiXCR on the 5' RACE reads. The sample has over 300,000 distinct CDR3 sequences, 20% to 25% seen once. Sequencing used PBMCs or a T cell subset sorted from them (not recorded which). Receptors originate from a young man who had mild COVID-19 (a few samples of this study predate the infection). Cell type and time point are not known.

This clonotype was found a few times. The V gene is TRBV7-8, the J gene TRBJ2-3; D gene uncertain. CDR1 is SGHVS and CDR2 is FQNEAQ in the germline V gene. The CDR3 extends over 13 amino acids. With 5 bases removed from V and 6 bases from J, the gap between germline ends came to 12 bases. The CDR3 region is CASSPEGRDTQYF. The CDR3 DNA reads as TGTGCCAGCAGCCCAGAAGGTCGGGATACGCAGTATTTT.

This clonotype was seen more than once but under ten times. The chain employs TRBV5-4 and TRBJ2-3; TRBD2 aligns across 8 bases. With 3 bases clipped from V and 2 bases from J, the junction kept 8 bases outside the gene matches. This CDR3 is built from 16 residues. From germline, CDR1 is SGHNT and CDR2 YYREEE (reference sequence). The CDR3 is CASSSPAGVFTDTQYF. The CDR3 nucleotides read TGTGCCAGCAGCTCCCCAGCGGGGGTATTCACAGATACGCAGTATTTT. Using reference TRBV5-4 and TRBJ2-3 for the parts outside the CDR3, the full variable domain is ETGVTQSPTHLIKTRGQQVTLRCSSQSGHNTVSWYQQALGQGPQFIFQYYREEENGRGNFPPRFSGLQFPNYSSELNVNALELDDSALYLCASSSPAGVFTDTQYFGPGTRLTVL.

J is TRBJ2-5 and V is TRBV15; 14 nucleotides match TRBD2. After removal of 3 bases from V and 5 bases from J, the junction contained 2 bases not matched to a gene. This CDR3 contains 15 residues. From germline, CDR1 is LNHNV and CDR2 YYDKDF (reference sequence). This CDR3 is CATSRTSGGAETQYF. CDR3 nucleotides: TGTGCCACCAGCAGGACTAGCGGGGGGGCCGAGACCCAGTACTTC.

This clonotype occurred a few times. This sequence joins TRBV7-9 and TRBJ1-2; D possibly corresponds to TRBD1 (6 bases). The CDR3 length is 16 residues. Trimming cost V 0 bases and J 3 bases, with 14 bases left between them. CDR1 and CDR2 (germline): SEHNR, FQNEAQ (reference sequence). CDR3: CASSLAGRGRDYGYTF. The CDR3 coding sequence is TGTGCCAGCAGCTTAGCCGGCAGGGGCCGGGACTATGGCTACACCTTC.

The chain carries TRBV6-1 and TRBJ1-1; 7 bases are a match to TRBD1. V was pared by 7 bases and J by 6 bases, with 11 bases of the junction left unmatched. This CDR3 is 14 amino acids long. Germline V CDR1 and CDR2: MNHNS, SASEGT. In DNA, the CDR3 is TGTGCCAGCATTTATGACAGGGTTGGGCCTGAAGCTTTCTTT. This translates into CASIYDRVGPEAFF.

The chain joins TRBV7-3 to TRBJ1-2; 9 bases align to TRBD1. Per germline, CDR1 SGHTA and CDR2 FQGTGA. The CDR3 has 13 residues. V gave up 4 bases and J gave up 8 bases; unmatched junction bases: 5. The CDR3 sequence: CASSSGQGEGYTF. The CDR3 bases are TGTGCCAGCAGCTCGGGACAGGGTGAGGGCTACACCTTC.

The chain couples TRBV5-1 to TRBJ2-5; tentative D call: TRBD1 (6 bases). Trimming cost V 5 bases and J 5 bases, with 19 bases left between them. Germline values: CDR1 SGHRS, CDR2 YFSETQ. CDR3 length: 15 amino acids. The CDR3 protein is CASRSTGQGIETQYF. CDR3 coding DNA: TGCGCCAGCAGGAGCACGGGGCAGGGGATTGAGACCCAGTACTTC.

A few counts support this clonotype. The CDR3 loop reads CATSRDQNVGRVGGNQPQHF. CDR3 coding DNA: TGTGCCACCAGCAGAGACCAGAACGTAGGTCGAGTAGGGGGCAATCAGCCCCAGCATTTT. The chain joins TRBV15 to TRBJ1-5; tentatively, D is TRBD1 (5 bases). V was trimmed by 0 bases and J by 2 bases, leaving 23 bases between them. The CDR3 covers 20 residues. Germline V CDR1 and CDR2: LNHNV, YYDKDF (reference sequence).

This clonotype was counted only a few times. V and J are TRBV7-2 and TRBJ2-6, with D possibly TRBD1 on 6 matching bases. Germline CDR1 reads SGHTA; CDR2 reads FQGNSA. There are 17 residues in the CDR3. Trimming pared 4 bases from V and 0 bases from J, leaving 13 bases between. CDR3 nucleotide sequence: TGTGCCAGCAGCTCCGGGACACTTAGCTCTGGGGCCAACGTCCTGACTTTC. Translated, it gives CASSSGTLSSGANVLTF.

The chain is built from TRBV7-9 and TRBJ1-5; possible D gene TRBD1, 5 bases. V dropped 2 bases and J dropped 7 bases, with 15 bases sitting between them. CDR1 is SEHNR and CDR2 is FQNEAQ in the germline V gene (reference sequence). The CDR3 is made up of 15 amino acids. The CDR3 region is CASSLRGGEEQPQHF. The CDR3 coding sequence is TGTGCCAGCAGCTTACGAGGAGGGGAGGAGCAGCCCCAGCATTTT.

The gene calls are TRBV10-1 and TRBJ2-7; D is unclear. V dropped 6 bases and J dropped 1 base, with 25 bases sitting between them. CDR1 WNHNN and CDR2 SYGVQD come from the germline V gene (reference sequence). CDR3 length: 18 amino acids. The CDR3 nucleotides read TGCGCCAGCAGATACCATACAAGCCGATGGACCGCATCCTACGAGCAGTACGTC. This codes for CASRYHTSRWTASYEQYV.

This clonotype was recorded many times. V and J are TRBV5-1 and TRBJ2-3; 11 bases match TRBD1. J lost 4 bases, V lost 7 bases, and 2 bases had no gene match. The V gene's germline CDR1 is SGHRS and CDR2 YFSETQ. This CDR3 is built from 13 residues. This CDR3 is CASRDRGSDTQYF. CDR3 DNA: TGCGCCAGCCGGGACAGGGGGTCAGATACGCAGTATTTT.

The V call is TRBV29-1, the J call TRBJ2-4, with TRBD2 as a possible D gene (5 bases). Germline assignment: CDR1 SQVTM and CDR2 ANQGSEA. Between the trimmed V and J ends, which lost 2 bases and 3 bases, there was a span of 8 bases. There are 13 residues in the CDR3. The CDR3 DNA sequence: TGCAGCGTTGAAATGGCGGGCAAAAACATTCAGTACTTC. Amino acid sequence: CSVEMAGKNIQYF.

CDR3 DNA sequence: TGTGCCAGTAGTTTCGGTGTGGGGGCGCAGTATTTT. Translated: CASSFGVGAQYF. The chain recombines TRBV19 with TRBJ2-3; perhaps D is TRBD1 or TRBD2 (5 bases each). The germline CDR1 and CDR2 sequences are LNHDA and SQIVND (reference sequence). The CDR3 loop spans 12 amino acids. V was cut by 5 bases and J by 10 bases, with 13 bases left in between.

In this sample, this clonotype turned up a few times. J is TRBJ1-3 and V is TRBV5-1, with 7 bases aligning to TRBD1. This CDR3 has 16 amino acids. Germline V lookup: CDR1 SGHRS, CDR2 YFSETQ. Trimming cost V 0 bases and J 1 base; bases outside gene matches: 4. CDR3 coding DNA: TGCGCCAGCAGCTTGGACGGCAGGGGGTCTGGAAACACCATATATTTT. Protein: CASSLDGRGSGNTIYF.

This clonotype was detected ten times or more. The rearrangement links TRBV6-5 to TRBJ1-2; TRBD1 is a possible D gene (5 bases). V dropped 6 bases and J dropped 4 bases, with 15 bases sitting between them. Germline CDR1 reads MNHEY; CDR2 reads SVGAGI. This CDR3 spans 14 amino acids. Here the CDR3 DNA reads TGTGCCAGCAGACTGTTTCAGGGAGGCTATGGCTACACCTTC. Amino acids: CASRLFQGGYGYTF.

A few counts support this clonotype. The rearrangement links TRBV5-8 to TRBJ1-2; tentative D call: TRBD1 (5 bases). V gave up 5 bases and J gave up 10 bases, with 12 bases separating them. Germline loops: CDR1 SGHTS, CDR2 YDEGEE. The CDR3 has 11 residues. CDR3 in DNA: TGTGCCAGCAGGGGACCCGTAGTCTACACCTTC. It encodes CASRGPVVYTF. Looking up the rest from reference TRBV5-8 and TRBJ1-2 gives the full variable domain: EAGVTQSPTHLIKTRGQQATLRCSPISGHTSVYWYQQALGLGLQFLLWYDEGEERNRGNFPPRFSGRQFPNYSSELNVNALELEDSALYLCASRGPVVYTFGSGTRLTVV.

A few counts support this clonotype. The chain joins TRBV7-2 to TRBJ1-1; TRBD1 aligns across 7 bases. The J segment lost 7 bases and the V segment lost 4 bases, leaving 3 bases of the junction unmatched. Germline CDR1 is SGHTA and CDR2 is FQGNSA. The CDR3 loop spans 12 amino acids. CDR3 in amino acids: CASSSPGGEAFF. The CDR3 DNA follows: TGTGCCAGCAGCTCGCCAGGGGGTGAAGCTTTCTTT.

This clonotype was observed a handful of times. The J gene is TRBJ2-7, the V gene TRBV12-3 or TRBV12-4; possibly TRBD2 for D (6 bases). This CDR3 is 14 amino acids long. Trimming left V 5 bases short and J 7 bases short, with 18 bases between. CDR3 nucleotide sequence: TGTGCCAGCAGTCACCTGGGTGGGGCGGGGGAGCAGTACTTC. This codes for CASSHLGGAGEQYF.

The V gene is TRBV7-9, the J gene TRBJ2-5; a weak D match, TRBD1 (6 bases). The germline CDR1 and CDR2 sequences are SEHNR and FQNEAQ (reference sequence). The CDR3 has 15 residues. With 2 bases removed from V and 0 bases from J, the gap between germline ends came to 10 bases. The CDR3 protein is CASSLYREYQETQYF. Written as DNA, the CDR3 is TGTGCCAGCAGCTTATACAGGGAGTACCAAGAGACCCAGTACTTC.

This clonotype was picked up a small number of times. This chain joins TRBV28 and TRBJ1-2; 7 bases agree with TRBD1. J lost 4 bases, V lost 5 bases, and 16 bases had no gene match. This CDR3 has 17 amino acids. Germline CDR1 is MDHEN and CDR2 is SYDVKM. The CDR3 loop reads CASSLPTGYSIAYGYTF. The CDR3 DNA sequence: TGTGCCAGCAGTCTACCGACAGGGTATTCGATCGCCTATGGCTACACCTTC.

This clonotype showed up just a few times. The CDR3 DNA is TGTGCCAGCAGCCCCAGTGCGGGGGACGAGCAGTACTTC. Its protein product is CASSPSAGDEQYF. The chain uses TRBV11-3 and TRBJ2-7; 7 bases agree with TRBD2. The CDR3 is made up of 13 amino acids. The ends lost 5 bases at V and 5 bases at J; junction bases unmatched: 6. Germline V lookup: CDR1 SGHNT, CDR2 YENEEA.

The V call is TRBV10-1, the J call TRBJ2-3; 8 nucleotides match TRBD2. Losses at the gene ends were 0 bases for V and 5 bases for J; bases not matched to a gene: 7. Germline-derived CDR1 and CDR2 are WNHNN and SYGVQD (reference sequence). CDR3 length: 16 residues. CDR3 sequence: CASSESRGGPGDTQYF. CDR3 nucleotide sequence: TGCGCCAGCAGTGAGTCTCGGGGGGGGCCGGGAGATACGCAGTATTTT.

This rearrangement joins TRBV30 to TRBJ1-5, with D tentatively TRBD1 (5 bases). Germline V gene sequence: CDR1 GTSNPN, CDR2 SVGIG (reference sequence). V lost 0 bases and J lost 4, with 10 bases in between. The CDR3 is made up of 14 amino acids. The CDR3 loop is CAWSVWGINQPQHF. In DNA, the CDR3 is TGTGCCTGGAGTGTATGGGGGATAAATCAGCCCCAGCATTTT.

The chain is built from TRBV9 and TRBJ2-4; the D gene is possibly TRBD1 (5 bases). The V and J ends lost 3 bases and 8 bases respectively, with 21 bases between them. Germline CDR1 and CDR2: SGDLS and YYNGEE. This CDR3 is built from 16 residues. This CDR3 reads CASSAPQGMGFDIQYF. The CDR3, as DNA: TGTGCCAGCAGCGCTCCGCAGGGAATGGGCTTTGACATTCAGTACTTC.

This chain joins TRBV6-2 or TRBV6-3 and TRBJ2-7; 9 nucleotides align to TRBD1. This CDR3 is 16 amino acids long. V lost 0 bases to trimming and J lost 3 bases; unmatched junction nucleotides: 6. Germline-derived CDR1 and CDR2 are MNHEY and SVGEGT. The CDR3 DNA sequence: TGTGCCAGCAGTTACTCGCCCGGGACAGGGTACTACGAGCAGTACTTC. Translating gives CASSYSPGTGYYEQYF.

This CDR3 is CASSSPGQIISNQPQHF. The CDR3, as DNA: TGTGCCAGTAGTTCCCCGGGACAGATCATTAGCAATCAGCCCCAGCATTTT. V and J are TRBV19 and TRBJ1-5, with 7 bases aligning to TRBD1. The CDR3 runs to 17 residues. Germline-derived CDR1 and CDR2 are LNHDA and SQIVND (reference sequence). V gave up 5 bases and J gave up 0 bases; unmatched junction bases: 10.

The chain employs TRBV6-5 and TRBJ1-2, with D uncertain. V lost 4 bases and J 3 bases, leaving 12 bases between the germline ends. Germline CDR1 MNHEY, CDR2 SVGAGI. The CDR3 is made up of 14 amino acids. CDR3 coding DNA: TGTGCCAGCAGTTTCGCAGGACCCTACTATGGCTACACCTTC. Protein sequence: CASSFAGPYYGYTF.

This rearrangement joins TRBV20-1 to TRBJ2-3; 9 nucleotides line up with TRBD2. V trimming: 2 bases; J trimming: 2 bases; junction bases outside the gene matches: 5. This CDR3 has 15 residues. Germline loops: CDR1 DFQATT, CDR2 SNEGSKA (reference sequence). The CDR3 spells CSARKLAGFTDTQYF. The CDR3 bases are TGCAGTGCTAGAAAGCTAGCGGGGTTCACAGATACGCAGTATTTT.

This clonotype was observed a few times. The V and J genes are TRBV5-4 and TRBJ2-3; 7 bases fit TRBD1. Germline V CDR1 and CDR2: SGHNT, YYREEE (reference sequence). CDR3 length: 16 residues. V trimming: 4 bases; J trimming: 2 bases; junction bases outside the gene matches: 10. The chain's CDR3 is CASSELGQPDTDTQYF. CDR3 sequence (DNA): TGTGCCAGCAGCGAACTGGGACAGCCTGACACAGATACGCAGTATTTT.

The chain employs TRBV12-3 or TRBV12-4 and TRBJ2-5; D remains ambiguous. This CDR3 is 14 amino acids long. V was pared by 3 bases and J by 5 bases, with 13 bases between. CDR3 protein: CASSFGAGSETQYF. The CDR3, as DNA: TGTGCCAGCAGTTTTGGTGCAGGCAGTGAGACCCAGTACTTC.

This chain connects TRBV7-8 to TRBJ1-2; TRBD1 matches at 9 bases. Germline V CDR1 and CDR2: SGHVS, FQNEAQ. J gave up 8 bases and V 5 bases, and 21 bases lay outside the gene matches. CDR3 length: 18 amino acids. The CDR3 sequence: CASSPRLTRTGADGGYTF. CDR3 nucleotides: TGTGCCAGCAGCCCCCGGCTAACCCGGACAGGGGCAGATGGAGGCTACACCTTC. The variable domain in full, with the rest retrieved from reference TRBV7-8 and TRBJ1-2, is GAGVSQSPRYKVAKRGQDVALRCDPISGHVSLFWYQQALGQGPEFLTYFQNEAQLDKSGLPSDRFFAERPEGSVSTLKIQRTQQEDSAVYLCASSPRLTRTGADGGYTFGSGTRLTVV.